These 18 T cell receptor beta chains came from one sample sequenced in a study of human T cells and chemical hapten exposure. TCRdb redid the calling of the RACE reads with MiXCR, one entry per CDR3 protein. This table holds about 360,000 distinct CDR3 sequences, nearly 5% found once. The time point denotes: patch test 1, 2 weeks after DPC sensitization. Noted treatment: therapeutic diphenylcyclopropenone sensitization with weekly scalp DPC. The sample was whole blood, taken in connection with sensitization to the hapten diphenylcyclopropenone (DPC). These TCRs come from a woman aged 50 to 65 with alopecia areata. Some clones in this sample may be carry-over from other donors' samples.

This clonotype was observed many times. The J gene is TRBJ2-1, the V gene TRBV12-3 or TRBV12-4, with a tentative D call TRBD2 (6 bases). Deletions cut 2 bases from V and 9 bases from J, with 17 bases between. This CDR3 has 15 amino acids. CDR3 DNA sequence: TGTGCCAGCAGTTTACCGGGACTCGCTACGTCTGAGCAGTTCTTC. It specifies CASSLPGLATSEQFF.

In this sample, this clonotype turned up many times. The genes are TRBV7-7 and TRBJ2-1; 8 nucleotides agree with TRBD2. V was clipped by 5 bases and J by 4 bases; unmatched bases: 7. The length of the CDR3 is 15 residues. The germline V gene has CDR1 SSHAT and CDR2 FNYEAQ (reference sequence). In DNA form, the CDR3 reads TGTGCCAGCAGCCCTGGACTAGCAACATACAATGAGCAGTTCTTC. It translates to CASSPGLATYNEQFF.

This clonotype was recorded at least ten times. CDR3 nucleotide sequence: TGTGCCAGCAGCCAAGAGGGTATACCCGGGGGCTACACCTTC. Protein product: CASSQEGIPGGYTF. This sequence joins TRBV3-1 and TRBJ1-2; D is unresolved. CDR1 is LGHDT, CDR2 YNNKEL, per germline (reference sequence). V was clipped by 0 bases and J by 8 bases, with 13 bases between them. This CDR3 region has 14 residues.

This clonotype has a handful of counts. V usage is TRBV2 and J usage is TRBJ1-5; 7 bases are a match to TRBD1. The CDR3 spans 15 residues. The ends lost 6 bases at V and 5 bases at J; junction bases unmatched: 10. The germline V gene has CDR1 SNHLY and CDR2 FYNNEI. The CDR3 DNA is TGTGCCAGCAGCGTAGGGGGCGGCCGGGATCAGCCCCAGCATTTT. Translation: CASSVGGGRDQPQHF.

This clonotype showed up just a few times. V and J are TRBV29-1 and TRBJ1-3; a possible D gene is TRBD1 (5 bases). Per the germline V gene, CDR1 is SQVTM and CDR2 is ANQGSEA. This CDR3 spans 13 amino acids. With 6 bases removed from V and 0 bases from J, the gap between germline ends came to 9 bases. The CDR3, as DNA: TGCAGCGTCGGGGGGGGCTCTGGAAACACCATATATTTT. Its translation is CSVGGGSGNTIYF.

This clonotype has a handful of counts. CDR3 region: CAWSAFRYEQYF. CDR3 nucleotide sequence: TGTGCCTGGAGTGCCTTCAGGTACGAGCAGTACTTC. The J gene is TRBJ2-7, the V gene TRBV30; D call uncertain. V was trimmed by 1 base and J by 4 bases, leaving 8 bases between them. The V gene's germline CDR1 is GTSNPN and CDR2 SVGIG (reference sequence). The CDR3 consists of 12 residues.

This clonotype came up many times. The chain combines TRBV20-1 with TRBJ2-3; D is possibly TRBD2 (5 bases). Trimming cost V 0 bases and J 1 base, with 14 bases left between them. The CDR3 is made up of 16 amino acids. Germline CDR1 reads DFQATT; CDR2 reads SNEGSKA (reference sequence). CDR3 sequence: CSARDGSSPRTDTQYF. The DNA for the CDR3 is TGCAGTGCTAGAGATGGGAGTAGCCCACGCACAGATACGCAGTATTTT.

In this sample, this clonotype turned up a few times. The CDR3 protein is CASAYYNEQFF. The CDR3, as DNA: TGTGCCAGCGCCTACTACAATGAGCAGTTCTTC. This rearrangement joins TRBV2 to TRBJ2-1; D is uncertain. CDR3 length equals 11 residues. Trimming took off 8 bases at V and 3 bases at J, with 5 bases between the two ends. CDR1 is SNHLY, CDR2 FYNNEI, per germline.

The chain carries TRBV6-5 and TRBJ1-6, with 7 bases matching TRBD1. V lost 10 bases to trimming and J lost 7 bases; unmatched junction nucleotides: 16. CDR3 length: 16 amino acids. Germline V CDR1 and CDR2: MNHEY, SVGAGI. CDR3 nucleotide sequence: TGTGCCACCCTCCACATAACAGGGGTGGGGAATTCACCCCTCCACTTT. Its protein product is CATLHITGVGNSPLHF.

This clonotype has a count of ten or more. J is TRBJ2-5 and V is TRBV5-1, with TRBD1 matching over 7 bases. Germline V CDR1 and CDR2: SGHRS, YFSETQ. The CDR3 extends over 16 amino acids. J lost 2 bases, V lost 3 bases, and 10 bases had no gene match. The CDR3 loop is CASSSGLVGQQETQYF. CDR3 bases: TGCGCCAGCAGCTCTGGTCTGGTGGGACAGCAAGAGACCCAGTACTTC.

This clonotype showed up many times. The V call is TRBV28, the J call TRBJ2-7; 8 bases agree with TRBD1. This CDR3 contains 15 residues. V trimming: 4 bases; J trimming: 5 bases; junction bases outside the gene matches: 10. CDR1 and CDR2 from the germline V gene are MDHEN and SYDVKM. This CDR3 reads CASSSRTGHINEQYF. CDR3 bases: TGTGCCAGCAGTTCTCGGACAGGGCACATCAACGAGCAGTACTTC.

This clonotype was observed many times. This sequence joins TRBV5-1 and TRBJ2-7, with a tentative D call TRBD1 (5 bases). In germline, CDR1 is SGHRS, CDR2 YFSETQ. Trimming took 2 bases from V and 2 from J, leaving 14 bases between them. The CDR3 spans 15 residues. The CDR3 protein is CASSFAKGVAYEQYF. The DNA for the CDR3 is TGCGCCAGCAGCTTCGCGAAAGGGGTCGCCTACGAGCAGTACTTC.

This clonotype occurred many times. The chain carries TRBV3-1 and TRBJ2-3; D not resolved. The CDR3 loop spans 13 amino acids. V was trimmed by 3 bases and J by 6 bases, leaving 10 bases between them. Germline lookup yields CDR1 LGHDT and CDR2 YNNKEL (reference sequence). The CDR3 DNA sequence: TGTGCCAGCAGCCAGGGTGGTTGGGATACGCAGTATTTT. It codes for CASSQGGWDTQYF.

This clonotype was seen at least ten times. The chain carries TRBV7-2 and TRBJ1-1; 8 positions agree with TRBD1. This CDR3 is built from 15 residues. Germline CDR1 is SGHTA and CDR2 is FQGNSA. Unmatched junction bases numbered 10, after V lost 6 bases and J lost 4 bases. The CDR3 DNA follows: TGTGCCAGCAGTCCAGGGGGCGGAAGGACCACTGAAGCTTTCTTT. Translated, it gives CASSPGGGRTTEAFF.

At least ten counts were recorded for this clonotype. This rearrangement joins TRBV4-3 to TRBJ1-3; the D gene is possibly TRBD1 (5 bases). CDR3 length equals 16 residues. Per the germline V gene, CDR1 is LGHNA and CDR2 is YSLEER. V lost 0 bases and J lost 3, with 12 bases in between. CDR3 loop: CASSQDMRGGGNTIYF. CDR3 DNA sequence: TGCGCCAGCAGCCAAGATATGCGGGGCGGTGGAAACACCATATATTTT.

The table lists this clonotype with many counts. The rearrangement links TRBV6-2 or TRBV6-3 to TRBJ1-2; 7 bases agree with TRBD1. Germline loops: CDR1 MNHEY, CDR2 SVGEGT. V lost 7 bases to trimming and J lost 2 bases; unmatched junction nucleotides: 7. This CDR3 comprises 14 residues. DNA for the CDR3: TGTGCCAGCAAGATCCTACAGGGGAACTATGGCTACACCTTC. It encodes CASKILQGNYGYTF.

CDR3 amino acids: CASTISGRDEQFF. The CDR3 bases are TGTGCCAGCACTATTAGCGGGAGGGATGAGCAGTTCTTC. The chain joins TRBV25-1 to TRBJ2-1, with 11 bases fitting TRBD2. Losses at the gene ends were 7 bases for V and 8 bases for J; bases not matched to a gene: 4. The CDR3 spans 13 residues. Per germline, CDR1 MGHDK and CDR2 SYGVNS.

At least ten counts were recorded for this clonotype. J is TRBJ2-7 and V is TRBV6-1, with D unresolved. V was pared by 3 bases and J by 1 base, with 7 bases between. CDR3 length: 13 amino acids. Germline V gene data show CDR1 as MNHNS and CDR2 as SASEGT. The CDR3 region has the DNA TGTGCCAGCAGTGACACTCCTTCCTACGAGCAGTACTTC. Translating it yields CASSDTPSYEQYF.